This TCR beta chain was recorded in a study of blood T cells in healthy people across ages (dated by TCRdb to between 2014 and 2016). Background for the entire study: In model experiments, template switching captured roughly one uniquely barcoded TCR beta cDNA molecule for every two T cells. To avoid experimental bias, donors of different ages were distributed randomly across sequencing lanes. Age-related changes in TCR beta repertoire diversity were measured in the study by deep sequencing normalized with unique cDNA molecular identifiers. The study analyzed two additional independent replicas of 1 million unique cDNA reads from the same blood draw for two donors, one aged 18 to 30 and one aged 80 or older. The donors were split into four age groups: young (average around 15 years), middle-aged (around 40), aged (approximately 60) and long-lived (under 85). Study-level results and caveats: Observed TCR beta diversity correlated strongly with the percentage of naive T cells measured by flow cytometry. Estimates of total diversity based on one million sequenced T cells were regarded as lower bounds and as underestimates. Since profiling was done on bulk unsorted PBMCs, naive and antigen-experienced compartments could not be conclusively compared. Compared with the aged group, the long-lived group had more naive CD4+ T cells, fewer expanded clones and increased TCR diversity, suggesting age selection. Donor CMV infection status was unknown, potentially confounding age-related changes in expanded clonotypes. Observed TCR beta diversity per million T cells fell roughly linearly with age, and a significant reduction was already apparent by age around 39.

This clonotype appeared a single time. This receptor's antigen is unknown. Base qualities were left out, and no much larger clone turns up one base away. Libraries were constructed by 5' RACE. The data were produced on an Illumina HiSeq 2500. A second PCR of roughly 6 to 12 cycles was performed with a sample-barcoded 5' primer and a J-beta primer mix. Each TCR beta cDNA molecule received a unique molecular identifier from a template-switch 5' adaptor carrying 12 random nucleotides. Each sample yielded at least 3 million CDR3-containing paired-end reads. All of the RNA was converted into first-strand cDNA using the Mint cDNA synthesis kit, with a TRBC-specific oligonucleotide serving as the primer. After uracil-DNA glycosylase treatment, a first 18-cycle PCR used universal primers M1SS and BC2_uni_R on all cDNA. Processing in the source paper ran as follows. For normalization, 1 million high-quality reads were randomly selected from each sample, with every read carrying a distinct molecular identifier. Reads sharing molecular identifiers were discarded rather than binned into consensus sequences. MiTCR, set to a Q25 quality threshold and the strictest error-elimination algorithm, was used for CDR3 identification, clonotype clustering and error correction. A nonparametric unseen species model with Euler transformation was used to estimate lower-bound total TCR beta diversity. TCRdb trimmed public reads at Q25 via fastp, called clones via MiXCR and kept in-frame beta chains. Duplicate CDR3 protein sequences are folded into a single record with the most common DNA and genes. What appears here as the V and J calls and clone size reflects TCRdb's work, not the paper's. The sample records about a million distinct CDR3 sequences, 51% of which are singletons. The ten top clones hold 20% to 25% of the sample.

The junction shows trimming of 2 bases on V and 7 bases on J, plus 18 bases between the germline ends. The CDR3 numbers 15 residues from cysteine through phenylalanine. Only the CDR3 region is kept as DNA, spanning 45 bases read in frame from base 1. As encoded in the germline V gene, CDR1 is MNHNS while CDR2 is SASEGT. Donors were approximately 42 systemically healthy Caucasian individuals from Russia aged about 6 to 100 years. Each donor gave about 9.7 milliliters of peripheral blood, drawn into EDTA-treated Vacutainer tubes. Ficoll-Paque density-gradient centrifugation was used to isolate PBMCs, with at least 6.5 million per sample. Trizol reagent was used to extract total RNA from the PBMCs, yielding at least 6 micrograms per sample. For every donor, an aliquot of PBMCs went through flow cytometry to measure the percentages of naive CD45RAhigh/CD27high T cells.

This TCR came from a woman aged 55-75 years in good health. The sequence is built from TRBV6-1 and TRBJ2-7, with the D gene call left open. Sequenced input: blood. CDR3 protein: CASSERWATTGEQYF. The bases are TGTGCCAGCAGTGAAAGATGGGCTACTACTGGTGAGCAGTACTTC.